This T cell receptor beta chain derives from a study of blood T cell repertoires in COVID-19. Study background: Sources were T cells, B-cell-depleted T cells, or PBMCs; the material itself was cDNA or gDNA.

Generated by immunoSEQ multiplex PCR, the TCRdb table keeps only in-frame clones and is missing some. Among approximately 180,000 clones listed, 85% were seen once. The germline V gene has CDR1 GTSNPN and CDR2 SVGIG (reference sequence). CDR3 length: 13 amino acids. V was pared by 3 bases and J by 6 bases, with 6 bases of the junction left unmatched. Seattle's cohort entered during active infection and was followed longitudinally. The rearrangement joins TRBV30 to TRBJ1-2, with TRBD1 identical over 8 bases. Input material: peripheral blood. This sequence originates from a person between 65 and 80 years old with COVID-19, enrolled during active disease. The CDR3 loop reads CAWRLTGGHGYTF. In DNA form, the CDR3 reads TGTGCCTGGAGGCTAACAGGGGGTCATGGCTACACCTTC.